This entry lists 18 T cell receptor beta chains sequenced from one sample in a study of T cells in Graves' hyperthyroidism and ophthalmopathy. Amplified TCR beta CDR3 regions derived from RNA transcripts. The HTBI primer set drove a first-round RT-PCR of the TCR CDR3. TCRdb re-called the multiplex PCR reads with MiXCR, one entry per CDR3 protein. This table holds about 530,000 distinct CDR3 sequences, more than 15% found once. The sequencing input was blood. The receptors were sampled from a woman aged 18-30 years with Graves' ophthalmopathy.

This clonotype was observed many times. The chain carries TRBV30 and TRBJ2-1; D may correspond to TRBD1 or TRBD2 (6 bases each). This CDR3 is built from 11 residues. V was clipped by 2 bases and J by 13 bases, with 12 bases between them. CDR1 and CDR2 (germline): GTSNPN, SVGIG (reference sequence). The CDR3 region is CAWSQEGQQFF. DNA of the CDR3: TGTGCCTGGAGTCAGGAGGGACAACAGTTCTTC.

V is TRBV9 and J is TRBJ2-1, with D perhaps TRBD2 (6 bases). This CDR3 has 11 amino acids. V gave up 3 bases and J gave up 12 bases, with 10 bases separating them. Germline CDR1 reads SGDLS; CDR2 reads YYNGEE. The CDR3 is CASSAGRGQFF. CDR3 DNA sequence: TGTGCCAGCAGCGCCGGGAGAGGGCAGTTCTTC.

This clonotype was found many times. The chain recombines TRBV11-1 with TRBJ2-1, with 8 bases aligning to TRBD2. The CDR3 totals 18 residues. Trimming removed 2 bases from V and 0 bases from J; junction bases left unmatched: 9. CDR1 SGHAT and CDR2 FQDESV come from the germline V gene (reference sequence). CDR3 sequence (DNA): TGTGCCAGCAGCTTAACGGCGGGAGGTTTAAGCTCCTACAATGAGCAGTTCTTC. This translates into CASSLTAGGLSSYNEQFF.

This clonotype appeared many times. The CDR3 DNA follows: TGTGCCTGGAGTGCCGAGGACAGGGGGAACTATGGCTACACCTTC. Translated, it gives CAWSAEDRGNYGYTF. The J gene is TRBJ1-2, the V gene TRBV30, with 10 bases that match TRBD1. The CDR3 extends over 15 amino acids. Germline V gives CDR1 GTSNPN, CDR2 SVGIG (reference sequence). Trimming at V came to 1 base and at J to 2 bases, leaving 4 bases not matched to a gene.

This clonotype was counted only a few times. The chain combines TRBV29-1 with TRBJ2-5, with D possibly TRBD2 on 6 matching bases. This CDR3 contains 14 residues. CDR1 and CDR2 from the germline V gene are SQVTM and ANQGSEA. V was clipped by 4 bases and J by 2 bases, with 14 bases between them. The CDR3 sequence: CSVVRYLAQETQYF. The CDR3 DNA reads TGCAGCGTTGTGAGGTACCTAGCGCAAGAGACCCAGTACTTC.

This clonotype was seen ten or more times. The chain carries TRBV7-9 and TRBJ2-3; TRBD2 matches at 7 bases. Trimming took 3 bases from V and 1 from J; bases not matched to a gene: 4. The CDR3 loop spans 15 amino acids. The germline V gene encodes CDR1 SEHNR and CDR2 FQNEAQ (reference sequence). The CDR3 loop is CASSFKAGGTDTQYF. For the CDR3, the DNA is TGTGCCAGCAGCTTTAAGGCGGGGGGCACAGATACGCAGTATTTT. The variable domain in full, with the rest retrieved from reference TRBV7-9 and TRBJ2-3, is DTGVSQNPRHKITKRGQNVTFRCDPISEHNRLYWYRQTLGQGPEFLTYFQNEAQLEKSRLLSDRFSAERPKGSFSTLEIQRTEQGDSAMYLCASSFKAGGTDTQYFGPGTRLTVL.

The chain recombines TRBV5-1 with TRBJ2-7; 8 nucleotides match TRBD1. Trimming removed 4 bases from V and 3 bases from J; junction bases left unmatched: 6. The CDR3 loop spans 14 amino acids. Germline V gives CDR1 SGHRS, CDR2 YFSETQ. The CDR3 DNA follows: TGCGCCAGCAGCCCATCCGGGACAGGCTACGAGCAGTACTTC. Translation: CASSPSGTGYEQYF.

The CDR3 sequence: CSGVGLAVRNEQFF. As DNA, the CDR3 is TGCAGCGGGGTAGGACTAGCGGTACGAAATGAGCAGTTCTTC. The V and J genes are TRBV29-1 and TRBJ2-1, with 10 bases matching TRBD2. The CDR3 is 14 residues long. V lost 7 bases, J lost 7 bases, and 10 bases stayed unmatched. Germline values: CDR1 SQVTM, CDR2 ANQGSEA.

This clonotype has a handful of counts. The genes are TRBV7-3 and TRBJ2-6; 7 bases align to TRBD2. With 2 bases clipped from V and 2 bases from J, the junction kept 12 bases outside the gene matches. Germline CDR1 SGHTA, CDR2 FQGTGA. CDR3 length: 19 residues. CDR3 bases: TGTGCCAGCAGCTTAGCGGTTGCGGGAGCGAAAGCTGGGGCCAACGTCCTGACTTTC. Encoded protein: CASSLAVAGAKAGANVLTF.

The V gene is TRBV5-1, the J gene TRBJ2-7; D may be TRBD2 (5 bases). From germline, CDR1 is SGHRS and CDR2 YFSETQ. V lost 1 base and J 5 bases, leaving 7 bases between the germline ends. This CDR3 region has 12 residues. The CDR3 region is CASSLPSNEQYF. In DNA form, the CDR3 reads TGCGCCAGCAGCTTGCCTAGCAACGAGCAGTACTTC.

The DNA for the CDR3 is TGTGCCAGCAGTCAGTGGAATGAGCAGTTCTTC. Protein sequence: CASSQWNEQFF. The rearrangement uses TRBV6-1 and TRBJ2-1, with D unclear. There are 11 residues in the CDR3. The V and J ends lost 5 bases and 7 bases respectively, with 6 bases between them. CDR1 and CDR2 from the germline V gene are MNHNS and SASEGT.

This clonotype was seen ten or more times. The chain has TRBV6-2 or TRBV6-3 and TRBJ1-1, with D possibly matching TRBD1 (6 bases). CDR1 is MNHEY and CDR2 is SVGEGT in the germline V gene. V lost 0 bases and J 6 bases, leaving 11 bases between the germline ends. This CDR3 is built from 14 residues. CDR3 loop: CASSYSGTSAEAFF. For the CDR3, the DNA is TGTGCCAGCAGTTACTCAGGGACATCGGCTGAAGCTTTCTTT.

This clonotype occurred a few times. CDR3 nucleotides: TGTGCCAGCAGTTTAAGTAGCGGCGACAGGGGATACGGCTACACCTTC. It yields the protein CASSLSSGDRGYGYTF. This chain joins TRBV27 and TRBJ1-2; 8 bases are shared with TRBD1. The V and J ends lost 2 bases and 8 bases, in that order; junction bases with no gene match: 13. Germline assignment: CDR1 MNHEY and CDR2 SMNVEV (reference sequence). CDR3 length: 16 amino acids.

This clonotype was counted at least ten times. The J gene is TRBJ2-3, the V gene TRBV28, with TRBD1 matching 9 bases. Germline V gene lookup returns CDR1 MDHEN and CDR2 SYDVKM. J lost 3 bases, V lost 11 bases, and 6 bases had no gene match. This CDR3 is built from 13 residues. The CDR3 spells CAAQGAWTDTQYF. CDR3 coding DNA: TGTGCCGCACAGGGGGCTTGGACAGATACGCAGTATTTT.

In its sample, this clonotype was seen many times. The chain is built from TRBV4-1 and TRBJ2-7, with a weak D call TRBD2 (5 bases). Germline values: CDR1 MGHRA, CDR2 YSYEKL. CDR3 length: 13 amino acids. The germline V and J ends were trimmed by 4 bases and 5 bases, with 12 bases remaining between them. The CDR3: CASSPTGVHEQYF. CDR3 nucleotides: TGCGCCAGCAGCCCGACCGGGGTCCACGAGCAGTACTTC.

This clonotype was detected ten times or more. This rearrangement joins TRBV13 to TRBJ2-1; 8 bases map to TRBD1. The germline gives CDR1 PRHDT, CDR2 FYEKMQ (reference sequence). This CDR3 has 16 amino acids. With V trimmed by 5 bases and J by 5 bases, 11 bases remained unmatched. The CDR3 nucleotides read TGTGCCAGCAGCCCGGGACAGGCTGAAGGCCACAATGAGCAGTTCTTC. This codes for CASSPGQAEGHNEQFF.

This clonotype showed up many times. The rearrangement links TRBV27 to TRBJ1-1; TRBD1 is a possible D gene (5 bases). V shed 2 bases and J shed 4 bases, with 17 bases lying between them. Germline V gives CDR1 MNHEY, CDR2 SMNVEV (reference sequence). The CDR3 totals 16 residues. The CDR3 sequence: CASSLIVSGGGTEAFF. Here the CDR3 DNA reads TGTGCCAGCAGTTTAATCGTATCGGGGGGTGGCACTGAAGCTTTCTTT.

This chain links TRBV6-1 with TRBJ2-7; 7 bases line up with TRBD1. This CDR3 is 14 amino acids long. Germline V CDR1 and CDR2: MNHNS, SASEGT. V lost 6 bases, J lost 0 bases, and 5 bases stayed unmatched. The CDR3 bases are TGTGCCAGCAGCGGACAGGAGAGCTCCTACGAGCAGTACTTC. This codes for CASSGQESSYEQYF.